This T cell receptor (beta chain) was sequenced in a study of T-cell reconstitution after alpha-beta-depleted transplantation in children. The study's findings and limits: In some patients, recipient T cells and intrathymic progenitors surviving conditioning explained high day-60 diversity.

As it was prepared, the TCRbeta library received unique molecular identifiers. TCRdb re-analysed the PCR reads in MiXCR, keeping a single row per CDR3 protein. Of about 100,000 distinct CDR3 sequences listed, about 8% are singletons. This clonotype was picked up many times. Its antigen is currently unknown. The TCR originated in a boy younger than 10 with acute lymphoblastic leukemia, due to receive a stem cell transplant. Sequences were derived from PBMCs, sampled before TCRalphabeta/CD19-depleted stem cell transplant.

The CDR3 protein is CASSDPRQGTNEKLFF. CDR3 coding DNA: TGTGCCAGCAGCGACCCGCGACAGGGAACTAATGAAAAACTGTTTTTT. The chain employs TRBV7-9 and TRBJ1-4; 7 bases are a match to TRBD1. CDR3 length: 16 residues. The V gene end was trimmed by 5 bases and the J gene end by 1 base; junction bases not matched to a gene: 7. From germline, CDR1 is SEHNR and CDR2 FQNEAQ (reference sequence).